This T cell receptor beta chain was captured by sequencing in a study of blood T cell repertoires in COVID-19. This CDR3 is 13 amino acids long. CDR1 and CDR2 (germline): GTSNPN, SVGIG (reference sequence). The V segment lost 8 bases and the J segment 8 bases; nucleotides outside the gene matches: 8. Sequenced by immunoSEQ multiplex PCR; TCRdb stores in-frame clones only, minus some. The sample contains 110,000 to 150,000 clones, around 79% of which appear only once. The sample taken for sequencing was peripheral blood. The receptor was derived from a woman aged 65 to 85 with COVID-19, enrolled during active disease. The V call is TRBV30, the J call TRBJ1-4; 10 bases align to TRBD1. This CDR3 is CARKDRGDEKLFF. CDR3 DNA: TGTGCCCGTAAGGACAGGGGGGACGAAAAACTGTTTTTT.